This T cell receptor (beta chain) was found in a study of cytotoxic CD8 clonotypes in ibrutinib-treated CLL. Study details: Response samples were taken after a median of approximately 11 months on treatment, range 6 to 36.

Study outcomes and limitations: Clonality was higher at baseline than in age-matched healthy donors and tracked circulating CD8+ T-cell counts. The public clonotypes identified were infrequent and showed contraction or stability on treatment.

As for this clone: Its antigen is not identified.

Germline V lookup: CDR1 KGHSH, CDR2 LQKENI. The germline V and J ends were trimmed by 2 bases and 4 bases, with 15 bases remaining between them. The CDR3 is made up of 17 amino acids. The method was immunoSEQ multiplex PCR; TCRdb's version includes in-frame clones alone and lacks a portion of them. The sample consists of 330,000 or so clones, about 61% of them appearing once. This rearrangement joins TRBV18 to TRBJ2-6; no firm D call. This receptor was identified in a human donor with chronic lymphocytic leukemia. This specimen was PBMCs, taken after 36 months of ibrutinib treatment. The CDR3 reads CASSPNVGRFGANVLTF. The CDR3 DNA reads as TGTGCCAGCTCACCAAATGTAGGAAGGTTCGGGGCCAACGTCCTGACTTTC.